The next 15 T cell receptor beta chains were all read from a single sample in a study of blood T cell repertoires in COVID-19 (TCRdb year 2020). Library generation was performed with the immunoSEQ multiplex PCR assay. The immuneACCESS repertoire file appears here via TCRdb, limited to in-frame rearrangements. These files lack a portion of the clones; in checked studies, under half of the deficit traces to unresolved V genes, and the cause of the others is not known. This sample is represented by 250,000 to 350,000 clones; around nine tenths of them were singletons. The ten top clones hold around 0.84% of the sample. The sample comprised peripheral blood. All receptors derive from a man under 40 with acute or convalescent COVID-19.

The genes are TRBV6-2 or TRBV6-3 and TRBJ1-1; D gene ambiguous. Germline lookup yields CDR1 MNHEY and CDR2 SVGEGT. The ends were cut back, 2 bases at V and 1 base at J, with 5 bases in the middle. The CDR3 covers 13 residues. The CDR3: CASSYGRNTEAFF. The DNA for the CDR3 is TGTGCCAGCAGTTACGGCAGGAACACTGAAGCTTTCTTT.

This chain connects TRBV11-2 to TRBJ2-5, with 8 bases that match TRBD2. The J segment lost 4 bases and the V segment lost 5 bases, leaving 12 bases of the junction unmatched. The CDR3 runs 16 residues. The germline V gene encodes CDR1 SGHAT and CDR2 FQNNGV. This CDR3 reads CASSGGTSSGVETQYF. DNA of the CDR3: TGTGCCAGCAGCGGGGGGACTAGTTCTGGGGTAGAGACCCAGTACTTC.

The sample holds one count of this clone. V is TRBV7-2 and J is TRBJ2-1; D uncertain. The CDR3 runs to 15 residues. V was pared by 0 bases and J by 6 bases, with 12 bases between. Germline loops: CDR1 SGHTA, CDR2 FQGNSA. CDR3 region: CASSLARQWVNEQFF. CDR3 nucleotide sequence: TGTGCCAGCAGCTTAGCCCGACAATGGGTCAATGAGCAGTTCTTC.

CDR3 region: CASSWGLAGWQETQYF. CDR3 nucleotide sequence: TGCGCCAGCAGCTGGGGACTAGCGGGATGGCAAGAGACCCAGTACTTC. The chain links TRBV5-1 to TRBJ2-5, with 13 bases matching TRBD2. Germline CDR1 SGHRS, CDR2 YFSETQ. The CDR3 consists of 16 residues. V gave up 3 bases and J gave up 2 bases; unmatched junction bases: 4.

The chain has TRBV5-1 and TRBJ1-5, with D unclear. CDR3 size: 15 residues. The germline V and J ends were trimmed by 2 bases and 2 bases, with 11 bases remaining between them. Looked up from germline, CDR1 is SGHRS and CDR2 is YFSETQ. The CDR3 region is CASSFQVPGNQPQHF. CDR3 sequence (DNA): TGCGCCAGCAGCTTTCAGGTACCGGGCAATCAGCCCCAGCATTTT.

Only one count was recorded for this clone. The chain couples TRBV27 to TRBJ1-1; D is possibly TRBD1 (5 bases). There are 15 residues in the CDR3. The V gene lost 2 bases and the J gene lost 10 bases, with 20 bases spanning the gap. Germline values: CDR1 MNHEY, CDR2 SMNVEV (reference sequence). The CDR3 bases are TGTGCCAGCAGTTTAAGGGGCAGCCAGACCAAAGGAGCTTTCTTT. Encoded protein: CASSLRGSQTKGAFF.

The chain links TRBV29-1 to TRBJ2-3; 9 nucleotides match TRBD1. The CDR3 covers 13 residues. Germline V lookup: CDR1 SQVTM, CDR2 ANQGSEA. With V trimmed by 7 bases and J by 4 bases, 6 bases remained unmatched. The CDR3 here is CSAGTGSADTQYF. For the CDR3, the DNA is TGCAGCGCCGGGACAGGGTCAGCAGATACGCAGTATTTT.

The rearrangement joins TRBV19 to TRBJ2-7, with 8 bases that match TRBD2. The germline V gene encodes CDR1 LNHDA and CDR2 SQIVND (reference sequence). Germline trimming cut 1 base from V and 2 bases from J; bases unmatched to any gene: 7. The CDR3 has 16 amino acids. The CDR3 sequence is CASSIASGSGAYEQYF. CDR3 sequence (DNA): TGTGCCAGTAGTATAGCCTCGGGTAGCGGGGCCTACGAGCAGTACTTC. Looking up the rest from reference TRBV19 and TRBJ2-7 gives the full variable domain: DGGITQSPKYLFRKEGQNVTLSCEQNLNHDAMYWYRQDPGQGLRLIYYSQIVNDFQKGDIAEGYSVSREKKESFPLTVTSAQKNPTAFYLCASSIASGSGAYEQYFGPGTRLTVT.

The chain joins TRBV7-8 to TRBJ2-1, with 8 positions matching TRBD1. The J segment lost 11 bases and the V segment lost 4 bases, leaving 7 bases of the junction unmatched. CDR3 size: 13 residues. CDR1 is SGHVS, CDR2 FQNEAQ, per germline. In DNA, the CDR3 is TGTGCCAGCAGCTCCCAGGGGACAGGTAAGCAGTTCTTC. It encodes CASSSQGTGKQFF.

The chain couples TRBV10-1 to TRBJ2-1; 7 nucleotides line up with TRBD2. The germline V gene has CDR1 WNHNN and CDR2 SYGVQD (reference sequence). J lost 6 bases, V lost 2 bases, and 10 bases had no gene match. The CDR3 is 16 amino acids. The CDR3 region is CASSEDGGTLGNEQFF. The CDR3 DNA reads TGCGCCAGCAGTGAGGACGGGGGGACTCTGGGCAATGAGCAGTTCTTC.

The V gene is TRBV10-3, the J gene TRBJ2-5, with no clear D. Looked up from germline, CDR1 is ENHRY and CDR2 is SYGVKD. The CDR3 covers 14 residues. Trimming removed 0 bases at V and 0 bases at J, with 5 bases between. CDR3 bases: TGTGCCATCAGTGAGTCGGCCAACCAAGAGACCCAGTACTTC. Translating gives CAISESANQETQYF.

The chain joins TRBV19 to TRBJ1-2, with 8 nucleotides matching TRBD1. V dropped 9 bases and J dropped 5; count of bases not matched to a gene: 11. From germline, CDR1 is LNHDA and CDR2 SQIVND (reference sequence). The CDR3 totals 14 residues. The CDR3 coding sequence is TGTGCCAGCGATGCCGGGACAGGAGGATATGGCTACACCTTC. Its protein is CASDAGTGGYGYTF.

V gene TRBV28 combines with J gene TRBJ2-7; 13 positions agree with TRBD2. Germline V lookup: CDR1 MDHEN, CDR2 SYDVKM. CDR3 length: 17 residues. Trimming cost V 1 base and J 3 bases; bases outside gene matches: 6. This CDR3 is CASSLFFGTSGNYEQYF. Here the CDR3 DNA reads TGTGCCAGCAGTTTATTCTTCGGGACTAGCGGGAACTACGAGCAGTACTTC.

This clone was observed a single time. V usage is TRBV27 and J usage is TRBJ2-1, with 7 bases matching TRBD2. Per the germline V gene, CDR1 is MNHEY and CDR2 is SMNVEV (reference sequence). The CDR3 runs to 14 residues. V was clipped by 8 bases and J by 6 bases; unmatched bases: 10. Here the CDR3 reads CASGGWTRGNEQFF. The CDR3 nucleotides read TGTGCCAGCGGGGGGTGGACTAGGGGCAATGAGCAGTTCTTC.

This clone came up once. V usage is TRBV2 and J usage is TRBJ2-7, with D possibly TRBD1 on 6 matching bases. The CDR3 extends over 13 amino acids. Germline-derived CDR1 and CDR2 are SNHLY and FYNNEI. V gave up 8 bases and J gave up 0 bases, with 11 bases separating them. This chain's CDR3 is CASCRDISYEQYF. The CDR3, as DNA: TGTGCCAGCTGTAGGGACATCTCCTACGAGCAGTACTTC.